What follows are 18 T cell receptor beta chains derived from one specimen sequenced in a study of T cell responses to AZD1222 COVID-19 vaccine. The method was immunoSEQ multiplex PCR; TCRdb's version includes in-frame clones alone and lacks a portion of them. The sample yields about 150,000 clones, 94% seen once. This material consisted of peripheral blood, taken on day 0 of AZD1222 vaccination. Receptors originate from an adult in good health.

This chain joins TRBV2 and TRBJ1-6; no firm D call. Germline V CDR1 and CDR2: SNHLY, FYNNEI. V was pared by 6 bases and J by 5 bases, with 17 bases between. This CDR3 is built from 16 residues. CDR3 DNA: TGTGCCAGCAGCCCTACCCTCGGCCGAGATAATTCACCCCTCCACTTT. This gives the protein CASSPTLGRDNSPLHF.

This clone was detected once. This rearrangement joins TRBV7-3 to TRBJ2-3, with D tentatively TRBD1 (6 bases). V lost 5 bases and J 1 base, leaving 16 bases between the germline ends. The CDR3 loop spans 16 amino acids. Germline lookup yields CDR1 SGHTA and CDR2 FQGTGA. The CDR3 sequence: CASSPGHLRGTDTQYF. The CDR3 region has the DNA TGTGCCAGCAGCCCGGGACACCTCCGGGGCACAGATACGCAGTATTTT.

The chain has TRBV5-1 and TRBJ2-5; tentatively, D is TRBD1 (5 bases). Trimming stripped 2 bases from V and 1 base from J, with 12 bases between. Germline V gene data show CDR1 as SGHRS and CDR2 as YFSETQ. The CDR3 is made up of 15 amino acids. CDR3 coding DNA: TGCGCCAGCAGCTTACGATCCAGGGCCCAAGAGACCCAGTACTTC. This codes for CASSLRSRAQETQYF.

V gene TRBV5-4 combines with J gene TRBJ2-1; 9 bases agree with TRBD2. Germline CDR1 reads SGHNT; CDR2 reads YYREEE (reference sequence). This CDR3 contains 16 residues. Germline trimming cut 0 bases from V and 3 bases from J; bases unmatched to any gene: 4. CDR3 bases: TGTGCCAGCAGCTTGGAAAGCGGGAGGAACTACAATGAGCAGTTCTTC. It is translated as CASSLESGRNYNEQFF.

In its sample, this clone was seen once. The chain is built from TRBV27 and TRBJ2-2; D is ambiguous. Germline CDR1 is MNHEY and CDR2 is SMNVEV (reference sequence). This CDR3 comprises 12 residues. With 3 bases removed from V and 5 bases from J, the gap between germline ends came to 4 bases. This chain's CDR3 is CASSFLTGELFF. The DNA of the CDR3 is TGTGCCAGCAGTTTTCTAACCGGGGAGCTGTTTTTT.

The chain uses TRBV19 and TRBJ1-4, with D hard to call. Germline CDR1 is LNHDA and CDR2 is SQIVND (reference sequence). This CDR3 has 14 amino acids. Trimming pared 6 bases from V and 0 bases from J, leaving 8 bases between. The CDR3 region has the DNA TGTGCCAGTAGGGAGACTGCAACTAATGAAAAACTGTTTTTT. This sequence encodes CASRETATNEKLFF.

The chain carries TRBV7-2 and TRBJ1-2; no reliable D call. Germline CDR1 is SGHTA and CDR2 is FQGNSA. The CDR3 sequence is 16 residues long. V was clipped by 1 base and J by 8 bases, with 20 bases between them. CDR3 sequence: CASSLVGSSKLLGYTF. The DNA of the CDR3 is TGTGCCAGCAGCTTAGTGGGGTCTTCGAAATTATTGGGCTACACCTTC.

The CDR3 DNA follows: TGCAGCGCAGACAGGGAGAACACTGAAGCTTTCTTT. Translated: CSADRENTEAFF. The V call is TRBV29-1, the J call TRBJ1-1; TRBD1 matches at 7 bases. CDR3 length: 12 amino acids. The trim removed 7 bases at V and 1 base at J, leaving 3 bases unmatched. From germline, CDR1 is SQVTM and CDR2 ANQGSEA.

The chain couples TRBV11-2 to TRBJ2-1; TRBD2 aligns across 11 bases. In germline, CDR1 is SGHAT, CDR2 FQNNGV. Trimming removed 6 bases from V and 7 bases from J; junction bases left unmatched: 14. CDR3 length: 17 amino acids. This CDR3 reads CASSFLLAGGPRNEQFF. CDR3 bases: TGTGCCAGCAGTTTCCTTTTAGCGGGAGGGCCACGGAATGAGCAGTTCTTC. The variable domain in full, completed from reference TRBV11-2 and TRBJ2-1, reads EAGVAQSPRYKIIEKRQSVAFWCNPISGHATLYWYQQILGQGPKLLIQFQNNGVVDDSQLPKDRFSAERLKGVDSTLKIQPAKLEDSAVYLCASSFLLAGGPRNEQFFGPGTRLTVL.

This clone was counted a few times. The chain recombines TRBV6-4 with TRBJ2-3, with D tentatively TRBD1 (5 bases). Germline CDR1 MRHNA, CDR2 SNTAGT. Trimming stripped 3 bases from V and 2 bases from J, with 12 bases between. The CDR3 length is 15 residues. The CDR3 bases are TGTGCCAGCAGTGAGTTTGCAGGACACACAGATACGCAGTATTTT. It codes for CASSEFAGHTDTQYF.

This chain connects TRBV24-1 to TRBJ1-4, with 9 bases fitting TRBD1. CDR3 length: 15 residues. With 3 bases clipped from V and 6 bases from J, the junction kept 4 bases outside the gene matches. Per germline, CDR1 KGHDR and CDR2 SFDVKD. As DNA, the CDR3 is TGTGCCACCAGTGATCCACAGGGGGCGGATGAAAAACTGTTTTTT. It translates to CATSDPQGADEKLFF.

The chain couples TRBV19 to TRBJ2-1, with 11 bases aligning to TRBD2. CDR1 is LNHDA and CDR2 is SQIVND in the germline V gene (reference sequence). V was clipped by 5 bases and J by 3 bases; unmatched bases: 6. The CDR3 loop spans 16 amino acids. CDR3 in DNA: TGTGCCAGTAGTCTCGTAGCGGGGGGGGTCTACAATGAGCAGTTCTTC. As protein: CASSLVAGGVYNEQFF.

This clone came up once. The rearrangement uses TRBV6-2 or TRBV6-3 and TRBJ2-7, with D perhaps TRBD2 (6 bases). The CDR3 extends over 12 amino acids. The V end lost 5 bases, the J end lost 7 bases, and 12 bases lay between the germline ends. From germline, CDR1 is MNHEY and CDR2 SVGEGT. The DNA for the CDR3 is TGTGCCAGCAGTGATATCCGGGGGGAGCAGTACGTC. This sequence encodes CASSDIRGEQYV.

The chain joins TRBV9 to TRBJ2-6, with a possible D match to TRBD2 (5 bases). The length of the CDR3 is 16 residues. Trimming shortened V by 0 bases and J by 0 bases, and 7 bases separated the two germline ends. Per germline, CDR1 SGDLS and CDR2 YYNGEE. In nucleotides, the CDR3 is TGTGCCAGCAGCGTAGCTCGGGGCTCTGGGGCCAACGTCCTGACTTTC. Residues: CASSVARGSGANVLTF. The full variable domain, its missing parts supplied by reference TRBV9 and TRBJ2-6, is DSGVTQTPKHLITATGQRVTLRCSPRSGDLSVYWYQQSLDQGLQFLIQYYNGEERAKGNILERFSAQQFPDLHSELNLSSLELGDSALYFCASSVARGSGANVLTFGAGSRLTVL.

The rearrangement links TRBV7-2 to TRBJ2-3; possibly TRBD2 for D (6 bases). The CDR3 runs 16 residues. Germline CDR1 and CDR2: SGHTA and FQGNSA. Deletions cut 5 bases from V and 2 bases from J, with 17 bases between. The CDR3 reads CASSPLPGLITDTQYF. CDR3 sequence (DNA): TGTGCCAGCAGCCCCTTGCCGGGACTGATCACAGATACGCAGTATTTT.

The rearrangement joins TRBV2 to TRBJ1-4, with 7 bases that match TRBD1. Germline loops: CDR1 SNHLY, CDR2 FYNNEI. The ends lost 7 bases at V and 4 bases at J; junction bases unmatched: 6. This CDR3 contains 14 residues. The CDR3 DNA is TGTGCCAGCACCCTGGGACAGAATAATGAAAAACTGTTTTTT. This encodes CASTLGQNNEKLFF.

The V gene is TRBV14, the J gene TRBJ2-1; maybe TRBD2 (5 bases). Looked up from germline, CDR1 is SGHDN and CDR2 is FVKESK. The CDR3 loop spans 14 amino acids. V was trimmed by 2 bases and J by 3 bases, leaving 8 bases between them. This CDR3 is CASSQPSIYNEQFF. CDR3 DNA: TGTGCCAGCAGCCAACCTAGCATCTACAATGAGCAGTTCTTC.

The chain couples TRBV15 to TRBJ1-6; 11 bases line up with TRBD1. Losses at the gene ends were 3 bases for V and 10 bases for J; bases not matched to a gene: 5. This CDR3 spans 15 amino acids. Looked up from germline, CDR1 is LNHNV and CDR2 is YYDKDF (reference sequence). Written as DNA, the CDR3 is TGTGCCACCAGCAGGGACAGGGGGCAGGTCTCACCCCTCCACTTT. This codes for CATSRDRGQVSPLHF.